These 26 T cell receptor beta chains originate from one sample sequenced in a study of spatial heterogeneity in lung cancer. From the 5' RACE reads, TCRdb called clonotypes with MiXCR, one entry per CDR3 protein. Here the sample spans some 70,000 distinct CDR3 sequences, about an eighth being singletons. Documented time point: sample taken at primary tumor resection. Whole RNA was taken from tumor, nontumor lung or frozen PBMC; it was then sequenced unsorted. The specimen comprised PBMCs, sampled at surgery. Every receptor here comes from a male donor with early-stage non-small cell lung cancer.

Ten or more counts support this clonotype. The chain recombines TRBV6-1 with TRBJ2-3; 12 nucleotides agree with TRBD1. In germline, CDR1 is MNHNS, CDR2 SASEGT. This CDR3 is 16 amino acids long. V shed 6 bases, J shed 8 bases, and the junction held 12 bases outside the gene matches. In DNA, the CDR3 is TGTGCCAGCAGATCCCGGGACAGGGGGCGCGGTTCTACGCAGTATTTT. Translation: CASRSRDRGRGSTQYF.

The V call is TRBV7-9, the J call TRBJ2-5; maybe TRBD2 (5 bases). The CDR3 is 15 amino acids. The V gene lost 9 bases and the J gene lost 1 base, with 18 bases spanning the gap. The germline V gene encodes CDR1 SEHNR and CDR2 FQNEAQ (reference sequence). CDR3 nucleotide sequence: TGTGCCAGACGAGACTACGGCTCTGTCCAAGAGACCCAGTACTTC. This sequence encodes CARRDYGSVQETQYF.

The chain recombines TRBV6-5 with TRBJ1-1; D is ambiguous. Germline V gives CDR1 MNHEY, CDR2 SVGAGI. This CDR3 is built from 14 residues. Trimming took 0 bases from V and 5 from J, leaving 10 bases between them. The CDR3 DNA follows: TGTGCCAGCAGTTACTCGAGTGCGGTAACTGAAGCTTTCTTT. It yields the protein CASSYSSAVTEAFF.

There are a few counts of this clonotype. This chain links TRBV12-3 or TRBV12-4 with TRBJ1-2; 8 bases fit TRBD1. V was pared by 6 bases and J by 7 bases, with 1 base of the junction left unmatched. CDR3 length: 11 amino acids. The DNA of the CDR3 is TGTGCCAGCAGACAGGGGGGTGGCTACACCTTC. The encoded protein is CASRQGGGYTF.

The J gene is TRBJ2-1, the V gene TRBV29-1; the D call may be TRBD1 or TRBD2 (6 bases each). Per germline, CDR1 SQVTM and CDR2 ANQGSEA. The CDR3 is made up of 14 amino acids. V was shortened by 6 bases and J by 2 bases, with 14 bases between the two germline ends. As DNA, the CDR3 is TGCAGCGTAAAGGGGGAGGCCACCTACAATGAGCAGTTCTTC. This codes for CSVKGEATYNEQFF.

This clonotype was counted ten times or more. This chain connects TRBV7-9 to TRBJ2-1; 10 nucleotides align to TRBD2. The trim removed 3 bases at V and 7 bases at J, leaving 6 bases unmatched. Germline V CDR1 and CDR2: SEHNR, FQNEAQ (reference sequence). This CDR3 is built from 15 residues. In DNA form, the CDR3 reads TGTGCCAGCAGCTTCTTAGCGGGAGGAAGGAATGAGCAGTTCTTC. As protein: CASSFLAGGRNEQFF.

The V and J genes are TRBV15 and TRBJ2-7; D not certain. Germline V lookup: CDR1 LNHNV, CDR2 YYDKDF (reference sequence). This CDR3 has 14 residues. Trimming removed 3 bases at V and 2 bases at J, with 11 bases between. In DNA form, the CDR3 reads TGTGCCACCAGCAGGACCCAAGGGCCCTACGAGCAGTACTTC. Translation: CATSRTQGPYEQYF.

The chain links TRBV7-2 to TRBJ2-3; the D is unclear. V lost 3 bases, J lost 0 bases, and 10 bases lay in between. The CDR3 runs 15 residues. Germline CDR1 is SGHTA and CDR2 is FQGNSA. The CDR3: CASSLRGVSTDTQYF. The CDR3 DNA follows: TGTGCCAGCAGCTTGCGAGGAGTTAGCACAGATACGCAGTATTTT.

This clonotype was seen only a few times. DNA for the CDR3: TGTGCCAGCAGTTTGTGGGGGCGTAAGGAGTACAATGAGCAGTTCTTC. It is translated as CASSLWGRKEYNEQFF. This sequence joins TRBV12-3 or TRBV12-4 and TRBJ2-1; D is perhaps TRBD1 (6 bases). The V and J ends lost 3 bases and 4 bases respectively, with 16 bases between them. CDR3 length equals 16 residues.

A word on this clonotype: One junction end does not reproduce the germline sequence, and a read error may be involved. The J gene is TRBJ2-7, the V gene TRBV29-1; TRBD1 matches at 8 bases. This CDR3 is 12 amino acids long. Germline CDR1 reads SQVTM; CDR2 reads ANQGSEA. The CDR3 region has the DNA TGCAGCGCCGAAGGGCCAGGGGGCCACGTCCTATTC. Its protein is CSAEGPGGHVLF.

In its sample, this clonotype was seen many times. The rearrangement joins TRBV27 to TRBJ2-7; D is undetermined. Germline CDR1 MNHEY, CDR2 SMNVEV (reference sequence). V dropped 5 bases and J dropped 3 bases, with 14 bases sitting between them. The CDR3 is 14 residues long. CDR3 in DNA: TGTGCCAGCAGTGCCTCGGAGATCAGCTACGAGCAGTACTTC. Translating it yields CASSASEISYEQYF.

This chain uses TRBV5-1 with TRBJ1-2; TRBD1 is a possible D gene (5 bases). V was cut by 7 bases and J by 4 bases, with 23 bases left in between. The CDR3 has 16 amino acids. Germline V lookup: CDR1 SGHRS, CDR2 YFSETQ. DNA for the CDR3: TGCGCCAGCGGCTACTACCAGGGAGGGGCCAGCTATGGCTACACCTTC. Translated, it gives CASGYYQGGASYGYTF.

The chain has TRBV4-3 and TRBJ1-6; unclear D gene. The CDR3 loop spans 15 amino acids. Trimming cost V 5 bases and J 1 base, with 9 bases left between them. Germline V CDR1 and CDR2: LGHNA, YSLEER. CDR3 sequence (DNA): TGCGCCAGCAGCTCAACCGGGTCCTATAATTCACCCCTCCACTTT. Encoded protein: CASSSTGSYNSPLHF.

The J gene is TRBJ1-1, the V gene TRBV30; D may be TRBD1 (5 bases). The CDR3 totals 13 residues. V lost 3 bases, J lost 4 bases, and 12 bases lay in between. Looked up from germline, CDR1 is GTSNPN and CDR2 is SVGIG (reference sequence). CDR3 DNA: TGTGCCTGGAGGGGGGATGGTGGCACTGAAGCTTTCTTT. Translated, it gives CAWRGDGGTEAFF.

The rearrangement uses TRBV5-1 and TRBJ2-3; 12 bases are a match to TRBD2. J lost 4 bases, V lost 3 bases, and 6 bases had no gene match. The CDR3 covers 16 residues. Germline-derived CDR1 and CDR2 are SGHRS and YFSETQ. The DNA for the CDR3 is TGCGCCAGCAGCTACCTAGCGGGAGGGCCATCAGATACGCAGTATTTT. It yields the protein CASSYLAGGPSDTQYF. Combining the CDR3 with reference TRBV5-1 and TRBJ2-3 gives the whole variable domain KAGVTQTPRYLIKTRGQQVTLSCSPISGHRSVSWYQQTPGQGLQFLFEYFSETQRNKGNFPGRFSGRQFSNSRSEMNVSTLELGDSALYLCASSYLAGGPSDTQYFGPGTRLTVL.

There are many counts of this clonotype. J is TRBJ2-7 and V is TRBV6-6, with 8 positions matching TRBD1. CDR1 is MNHNY and CDR2 is SVGAGI in the germline V gene (reference sequence). V was pared by 6 bases and J by 3 bases, with 10 bases of the junction left unmatched. The CDR3 covers 15 residues. The CDR3 coding sequence is TGTGCCAGCAGAGAGGACAGGGATGAGATCTACGAGCAGTACTTC. It codes for CASREDRDEIYEQYF.

The V call is TRBV7-8, the J call TRBJ2-5; D tentatively reads TRBD1 or TRBD2 (5 bases each). The CDR3 sequence is 14 residues long. Trimming cost V 5 bases and J 5 bases, with 15 bases left between them. Germline lookup yields CDR1 SGHVS and CDR2 FQNEAQ. CDR3 in DNA: TGTGCCAGCAGCCCCGCCCGAGGGGCGGAGACCCAGTACTTC. The encoded protein is CASSPARGAETQYF.

The table lists this clonotype with many counts. The CDR3 is CSARKGDSDEQFF. The CDR3 DNA reads as TGCAGTGCTAGAAAGGGGGATAGCGATGAGCAGTTCTTC. The chain combines TRBV20-1 with TRBJ2-1, with D perhaps matching TRBD1 (6 bases). Germline V gene lookup returns CDR1 DFQATT and CDR2 SNEGSKA (reference sequence). CDR3 length: 13 residues. The germline V and J ends were trimmed by 2 bases and 8 bases, with 13 bases remaining between them.

This clonotype was seen only a few times. The chain uses TRBV20-1 and TRBJ2-2; TRBD2 matches 7 bases. V shed 3 bases, J shed 0 bases, and the junction held 10 bases outside the gene matches. This CDR3 has 17 amino acids. The germline gives CDR1 DFQATT, CDR2 SNEGSKA (reference sequence). This CDR3 reads CSASGRSGAPNTGELFF. The CDR3 region has the DNA TGCAGTGCTAGTGGAAGGAGCGGGGCCCCGAACACCGGGGAGCTGTTTTTT.

The sample holds many counts of this clonotype. The CDR3 loop is CASSWDGTSQSEQYF. The CDR3 coding sequence is TGCGCCAGCAGCTGGGACGGGACTAGCCAGAGCGAGCAGTACTTC. The J gene is TRBJ2-7, the V gene TRBV5-1; 9 nucleotides line up with TRBD2. CDR3 length: 15 amino acids. The germline V gene has CDR1 SGHRS and CDR2 YFSETQ. The ends lost 3 bases at V and 6 bases at J; junction bases unmatched: 10.

This clonotype was recorded once. The chain couples TRBV3-1 to TRBJ1-2; 8 nucleotides align to TRBD1. Germline V gene data show CDR1 as LGHDT and CDR2 as YNNKEL (reference sequence). This CDR3 spans 14 amino acids. The ends lost 5 bases at V and 7 bases at J; junction bases unmatched: 9. The CDR3 is CASSLGQVSSGYTF. The DNA for the CDR3 is TGTGCCAGCAGCTTGGGACAGGTATCTTCTGGCTACACCTTC.

This clonotype was counted a few times. The chain joins TRBV20-1 to TRBJ2-1; no firm D call. Trimming cost V 3 bases and J 9 bases, with 18 bases left between them. This CDR3 is built from 14 residues. The germline gives CDR1 DFQATT, CDR2 SNEGSKA (reference sequence). The CDR3 protein is CSASRDSRMGEQFF. The CDR3 nucleotides are TGCAGTGCTAGCCGCGACTCAAGGATGGGTGAGCAGTTCTTC.

The chain carries TRBV19 and TRBJ1-1; no clear D gene. The CDR3 is 12 residues long. V lost 3 bases, J lost 5 bases, and 7 bases lay in between. Germline-derived CDR1 and CDR2 are LNHDA and SQIVND (reference sequence). CDR3: CASSITGTEAFF. The CDR3 coding sequence is TGTGCCAGTAGTATTACCGGAACTGAAGCTTTCTTT. The full variable domain, rest sourced from reference TRBV19 and TRBJ1-1, is DGGITQSPKYLFRKEGQNVTLSCEQNLNHDAMYWYRQDPGQGLRLIYYSQIVNDFQKGDIAEGYSVSREKKESFPLTVTSAQKNPTAFYLCASSITGTEAFFGQGTRLTVV.

This clonotype was found a few times. This chain connects TRBV19 to TRBJ1-6; no firm D call. Trimming pared 1 base from V and 12 bases from J, leaving 13 bases between. Germline values: CDR1 LNHDA, CDR2 SQIVND (reference sequence). The CDR3 totals 14 residues. CDR3 in DNA: TGTGCCAGTAGTATAGTGGCAGATCGGCAACCCCTCCACTTT. It yields the protein CASSIVADRQPLHF.

This clonotype was seen repeatedly, ten times or more. The V call is TRBV10-3, the J call TRBJ2-7, with D unresolved. This CDR3 contains 11 residues. Germline V CDR1 and CDR2: ENHRY, SYGVKD. Trimming stripped 3 bases from V and 6 bases from J, with 6 bases between. The CDR3 sequence: CAISENLEQYF. The CDR3 coding sequence is TGTGCCATCAGTGAAAATCTCGAGCAGTACTTC.

The chain is built from TRBV19 and TRBJ2-7, with D tentatively TRBD1 (7 bases). Deletions cut 5 bases from V and 2 bases from J, with 10 bases between. CDR3 size: 13 residues. In germline, CDR1 is LNHDA, CDR2 SQIVND (reference sequence). DNA for the CDR3: TGTGCCAGTAGTGCGGGACAGCCCTACGAGCAGTACTTC. This codes for CASSAGQPYEQYF.